One sample yielded the 19 T cell receptor beta chains listed below, sequenced in a study of T cell responses to AZD1222 COVID-19 vaccine. Here immunoSEQ multiplex PCR was the method, and the copy in TCRdb shows in-frame clones only, minus some. The sample carries under 150,000 clones, around 88% recorded once. The sample consisted of peripheral blood, taken on day 0 of AZD1222 vaccination. The origin of the receptors is an adult in good health.

The J gene is TRBJ1-1, the V gene TRBV7-9; 9 bases fit TRBD1. Looked up from germline, CDR1 is SEHNR and CDR2 is FQNEAQ (reference sequence). With V trimmed by 5 bases and J by 9 bases, 4 bases remained unmatched. This CDR3 has 12 amino acids. The CDR3: CASSPGTGKAFF. The CDR3 DNA sequence: TGTGCCAGCAGCCCCGGGACAGGGAAAGCTTTCTTT.

This chain's CDR3 is CASSLRTGSNYGYTF. CDR3 nucleotides: TGTGCCAGCAGCCTTCGGACAGGTTCGAACTATGGCTACACCTTC. V usage is TRBV3-1 (or the pseudogene TRBV3-2) and J usage is TRBJ1-2; 7 bases are shared with TRBD1. Germline CDR1 reads LGHDT; CDR2 reads YNNKEL (reference sequence). The CDR3 length is 15 residues. With V trimmed by 4 bases and J by 2 bases, 7 bases remained unmatched.

V gene TRBV11-1 combines with J gene TRBJ1-2, with 8 positions matching TRBD1. This CDR3 comprises 15 residues. J gave up 2 bases and V 5 bases, and 7 bases lay outside the gene matches. Germline CDR1 is SGHAT and CDR2 is FQDESV (reference sequence). The CDR3 coding sequence is TGTGCCAGCAGCCCAGCCCGGACAGGGAACTATGGCTACACCTTC. Translation gives CASSPARTGNYGYTF.

The CDR3 DNA follows: TGTGCCAGCAGTGGACAGGCGCCCTACGAGCAGTACTTC. It encodes CASSGQAPYEQYF. The V and J genes are TRBV12-3 or TRBV12-4 and TRBJ2-7; TRBD1 aligns across 7 bases. The CDR3 is 13 residues long. Trimming took 5 bases from V and 2 from J; bases not matched to a gene: 3.

The chain couples TRBV7-3 to TRBJ2-7, with 13 positions matching TRBD2. V lost 4 bases, J lost 2 bases, and 5 bases stayed unmatched. CDR3 length equals 16 residues. Germline V gives CDR1 SGHTA, CDR2 FQGTGA. The CDR3 region has the DNA TGTGCCAGCAGCTCCGCTGGGACTAGCGGGGCCTACGAGCAGTACTTC. Protein product: CASSSAGTSGAYEQYF.

V usage is TRBV5-1 and J usage is TRBJ1-1; D ambiguous. The germline CDR1 and CDR2 sequences are SGHRS and YFSETQ. The CDR3 is 15 residues long. Trimming shortened V by 2 bases and J by 1 base, and 12 bases separated the two germline ends. DNA of the CDR3: TGCGCCAGCAGCTTATATCGACCGCCGAACACTGAAGCTTTCTTT. It is translated as CASSLYRPPNTEAFF. Full variable domain (missing parts from reference TRBV5-1 and TRBJ1-1): KAGVTQTPRYLIKTRGQQVTLSCSPISGHRSVSWYQQTPGQGLQFLFEYFSETQRNKGNFPGRFSGRQFSNSRSEMNVSTLELGDSALYLCASSLYRPPNTEAFFGQGTRLTVV.

J is TRBJ1-1 and V is TRBV6-5; the D gene is possibly TRBD1 (6 bases). Germline assignment: CDR1 MNHEY and CDR2 SVGAGI. The CDR3 sequence is 16 residues long. V was pared by 0 bases and J by 0 bases, with 11 bases between. CDR3 region: CASSYSGDTLNTEAFF. DNA for the CDR3: TGTGCCAGCAGTTACTCGGGGGACACTCTGAACACTGAAGCTTTCTTT.

This clone appeared a few times. The chain has TRBV3-1 (or the pseudogene TRBV3-2) and TRBJ1-2; D is possibly TRBD1 (5 bases). Looked up from germline, CDR1 is LGHDT and CDR2 is YNNKEL (reference sequence). The length of the CDR3 is 14 residues. V shed 1 base and J shed 8 bases, with 14 bases lying between them. The CDR3 here is CASSQVVRGGGYTF. The CDR3 coding sequence is TGTGCCAGCAGCCAAGTTGTAAGGGGTGGCGGCTACACCTTC.

The chain uses TRBV7-2 and TRBJ2-7; 8 bases fit TRBD1. Germline assignment: CDR1 SGHTA and CDR2 FQGNSA. V shed 3 bases, J shed 7 bases, and the junction held 11 bases outside the gene matches. The CDR3 loop spans 15 amino acids. The CDR3 bases are TGTGCCAGCAGCTTTGGCCGGCAGGGGGCGAGGGAGCAGTACTTC. Amino acids: CASSFGRQGAREQYF.

The chain links TRBV11-1 to TRBJ2-7; tentative D call: TRBD1 (6 bases). Germline V gene sequence: CDR1 SGHAT, CDR2 FQDESV (reference sequence). This CDR3 has 14 amino acids. Trimming cost V 1 base and J 2 bases, with 9 bases left between them. The CDR3 nucleotides read TGTGCCAGCAGCTTAGAAACAGGGCCCTACGAGCAGTACTTC. It encodes CASSLETGPYEQYF.

The V and J genes are TRBV9 and TRBJ2-7; D is undetermined. Germline V gives CDR1 SGDLS, CDR2 YYNGEE. The V and J ends lost 4 bases and 4 bases respectively, with 9 bases between them. The CDR3 length is 12 residues. CDR3 amino acids: CASSSRNYEQYF. CDR3 in DNA: TGTGCCAGCAGCAGCCGGAATTACGAGCAGTACTTC.

The genes are TRBV5-1 and TRBJ1-2; a possible D gene is TRBD1 (5 bases). Germline V lookup: CDR1 SGHRS, CDR2 YFSETQ. V shed 6 bases and J shed 2 bases, with 8 bases lying between them. The CDR3 spans 12 residues. The CDR3 reads CASTRGNYGYTF. The CDR3 coding sequence is TGCGCCAGCACCCGGGGGAACTATGGCTACACCTTC. Drawing the rest from reference TRBV5-1 and TRBJ1-2, the complete variable domain is KAGVTQTPRYLIKTRGQQVTLSCSPISGHRSVSWYQQTPGQGLQFLFEYFSETQRNKGNFPGRFSGRQFSNSRSEMNVSTLELGDSALYLCASTRGNYGYTFGSGTRLTVV.

This clone was seen a single time. The CDR3 is CASISSGTYEQYF. The CDR3 nucleotides read TGTGCCAGCATATCTAGCGGAACCTACGAGCAGTACTTC. This sequence joins TRBV2 and TRBJ2-7; 7 bases agree with TRBD2. The CDR3 length is 13 residues. CDR1 and CDR2 (germline): SNHLY, FYNNEI. The trim removed 7 bases at V and 2 bases at J, leaving 5 bases unmatched. Variable domain in full (rest from reference TRBV2 and TRBJ2-7): EPEVTQTPSHQVTQMGQEVILRCVPISNHLYFYWYRQILGQKVEFLVSFYNNEISEKSEIFDDQFSVERPDGSNFTLKIRSTKLEDSAMYFCASISSGTYEQYFGPGTRLTVT.

The genes are TRBV5-8 and TRBJ2-7, with D unclear. Germline values: CDR1 SGHTS, CDR2 YDEGEE. The CDR3 runs to 13 residues. Deletions cut 0 bases from V and 2 bases from J, with 6 bases between. CDR3 DNA sequence: TGTGCCAGCAGCTTGGCAAGAGCCTACGAGCAGTACTTC. This translates into CASSLARAYEQYF.

In its sample, this clone was seen a few times. This chain joins TRBV3-1 (or the pseudogene TRBV3-2) and TRBJ1-6, with 7 bases fitting TRBD1. Germline CDR1 reads LGHDT; CDR2 reads YNNKEL (reference sequence). CDR3 length: 16 amino acids. The V and J ends lost 5 bases and 7 bases, in that order; junction bases with no gene match: 11. This CDR3 is CASSGNPTGRNSPLHF. CDR3 coding DNA: TGTGCCAGCAGCGGTAATCCGACAGGGCGCAATTCACCCCTCCACTTT.

This clone was found once. The rearrangement uses TRBV6-5 and TRBJ1-2; 10 nucleotides agree with TRBD1. V lost 6 bases and J lost 6; bases outside the gene matches: 7. The length of the CDR3 is 14 residues. The germline V gene encodes CDR1 MNHEY and CDR2 SVGAGI. In nucleotides, the CDR3 is TGTGCCAGCAGCCCGACAGGGGGCGCGGATGGCTACACCTTC. Protein sequence: CASSPTGGADGYTF.

The chain links TRBV3-1 (or the pseudogene TRBV3-2) to TRBJ1-1, with 8 bases that match TRBD1. The CDR3 extends over 17 amino acids. Losses at the gene ends were 1 base for V and 1 base for J; bases not matched to a gene: 8. From germline, CDR1 is LGHDT and CDR2 YNNKEL (reference sequence). CDR3 amino acids: CASSQGLMTGANTEAFF. The CDR3 DNA sequence: TGTGCCAGCAGCCAAGGGTTGATGACAGGGGCGAACACTGAAGCTTTCTTT.

The chain couples TRBV5-1 to TRBJ1-2; 7 bases agree with TRBD1. The CDR3 consists of 15 residues. J was trimmed by 4 bases and V by 0 bases; bases with no gene match: 6. The germline V gene has CDR1 SGHRS and CDR2 YFSETQ. CDR3 sequence reads: CASSLERGPTYGYTF. The CDR3 DNA follows: TGCGCCAGCAGCTTGGAAAGGGGGCCAACCTATGGCTACACCTTC.

The chain carries TRBV18 and TRBJ1-5, with 7 bases identical to TRBD1. V gave up 2 bases and J gave up 5 bases; unmatched junction bases: 6. Germline assignment: CDR1 KGHSH and CDR2 LQKENI. The CDR3 is 15 amino acids. The CDR3 nucleotides read TGTGCCAGCTCACCAGACAGGGACTGGGATCAGCCCCAGCATTTT. Translation gives CASSPDRDWDQPQHF.